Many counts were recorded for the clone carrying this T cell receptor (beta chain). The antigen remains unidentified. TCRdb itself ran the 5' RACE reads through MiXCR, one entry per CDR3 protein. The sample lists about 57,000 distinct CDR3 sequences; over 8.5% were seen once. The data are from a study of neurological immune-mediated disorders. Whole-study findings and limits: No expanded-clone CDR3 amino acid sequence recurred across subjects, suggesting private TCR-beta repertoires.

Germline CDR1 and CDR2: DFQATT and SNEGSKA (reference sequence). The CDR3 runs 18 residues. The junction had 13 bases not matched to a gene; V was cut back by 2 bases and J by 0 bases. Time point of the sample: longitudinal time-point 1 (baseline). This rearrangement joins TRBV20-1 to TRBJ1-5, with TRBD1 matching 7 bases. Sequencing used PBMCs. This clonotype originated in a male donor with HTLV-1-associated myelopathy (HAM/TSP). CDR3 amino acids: CSARPPTPGQISNQPQHF. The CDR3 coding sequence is TGCAGTGCTAGACCACCCACGCCGGGACAGATTAGCAATCAGCCCCAGCATTTT.